This entry features one T cell receptor beta chain sequence. Antigen: not known. At one boundary the junction diverges from the germline segment, which might be a read error. The authors ran a second PCR of about 6 to 11 cycles using a sample-barcoded 5' primer and a J-beta primer mix. One entry per CDR3 protein, called by TCRdb with MiXCR from the 5' RACE reads. This table holds 1.4 million or so distinct CDR3 sequences, approximately 39% found once. The record originates from a study of blood T cells in healthy people across ages. The study, taken as a whole, reports: Donor CMV infection status was unknown, possibly confounding age-related changes in expanded clonotypes.

Isolation yielded PBMCs, at least 6 million per sample, in every case. Total RNA, at least 5.5 micrograms per sample, came from PBMCs. The CDR3 extends over 14 amino acids. The germline CDR1 and CDR2 sequences are LGHNA and YNFKEQ. V is TRBV4-2 and J is TRBJ1-1; a possible D gene is TRBD1 (5 bases). The sequenced sample consisted of blood. The clonotype originates from a woman aged 18-29 years in good health. The CDR3, as DNA: TGTGCCAGCAGTCAAGGCAGGGAGACTACTGAAGCTTTCTTT. Translated, it gives CASSQGRETTEAFF.